This entry lists 31 T cell receptor beta chains sequenced from one sample in a study of OX40 agonist ivuxolimab in advanced cancers. Profiled with immunoSEQ multiplex PCR; TCRdb holds only in-frame clones, not every one. The sample contains approximately 80,000 clones, about 90% of which appear only once. This specimen consisted of CD4+ or CD8+ T cells sorted from blood, obtained in a trial of the OX40 agonist ivuxolimab. These receptors were collected from an adult with an advanced solid tumor such as melanoma, head and neck, liver or kidney cancer.

Only a few counts were recorded for this clone. The chain employs TRBV14 and TRBJ2-7; no definite D call. CDR1 and CDR2 from the germline V gene are SGHDN and FVKESK. The germline V and J ends were trimmed by 2 bases and 3 bases, with 2 bases remaining between them. The CDR3 loop spans 11 amino acids. This CDR3 reads CASSQFYEQYF. Here the CDR3 DNA reads TGTGCCAGCAGCCAATTCTACGAGCAGTACTTC.

The genes are TRBV4-1 and TRBJ2-1, with 8 nucleotides matching TRBD1. The CDR3 spans 16 residues. In germline, CDR1 is MGHRA, CDR2 YSYEKL. V dropped 4 bases and J dropped 0; count of bases not matched to a gene: 5. CDR3 nucleotide sequence: TGCGCCAGCAGCCCGCCAACAGGGGGCTCCTACAATGAGCAGTTCTTC. This gives the protein CASSPPTGGSYNEQFF.

The chain uses TRBV5-4 and TRBJ2-5, with a tentative D call TRBD2 (5 bases). Germline-derived CDR1 and CDR2 are SGHNT and YYREEE (reference sequence). Trimming removed 5 bases at V and 2 bases at J, with 16 bases between. CDR3 length: 15 residues. CDR3 DNA sequence: TGTGCCAGCAGTTCAGAGGGAGTAGCGCAAGAGACCCAGTACTTC. Residues: CASSSEGVAQETQYF.

This chain uses TRBV27 with TRBJ2-5; D uncertain. Germline lookup yields CDR1 MNHEY and CDR2 SMNVEV (reference sequence). V gave up 5 bases and J gave up 5 bases, with 12 bases separating them. The CDR3 sequence is 13 residues long. CDR3 bases: TGTGCCAGCAGTAGTCTGCTGGTGGAGACCCAGTACTTC. Amino acid sequence: CASSSLLVETQYF.

The chain joins TRBV7-9 to TRBJ1-5, with TRBD1 as a possible D gene (6 bases). The CDR3 loop spans 16 amino acids. The germline V and J ends were trimmed by 1 base and 0 bases, with 10 bases remaining between them. The germline V gene has CDR1 SEHNR and CDR2 FQNEAQ (reference sequence). The CDR3 reads CASSLGTVYSNQPQHF. CDR3 DNA: TGTGCCAGCAGCTTAGGGACAGTCTATAGCAATCAGCCCCAGCATTTT.

V and J are TRBV7-6 and TRBJ2-5; unclear D gene. Trimming cost V 3 bases and J 4 bases, with 15 bases left between them. The CDR3 has 15 amino acids. Germline V gives CDR1 SGHVS, CDR2 FNYEAQ. The CDR3 DNA is TGTGCCAGCAGCTTTCAACTCGGACCAGCAGAGACCCAGTACTTC. As protein: CASSFQLGPAETQYF.

This clone was seen once. The V call is TRBV2, the J call TRBJ1-2; D may be TRBD1 (6 bases). The germline CDR1 and CDR2 sequences are SNHLY and FYNNEI. V lost 3 bases to trimming and J lost 0 bases, with 14 bases between them. The CDR3 runs 16 residues. CDR3 in amino acids: CASSDSGEGSNYGYTF. CDR3 coding DNA: TGTGCCAGCAGTGACTCAGGGGAGGGCTCTAACTATGGCTACACCTTC.

V usage is TRBV5-8 and J usage is TRBJ1-6, with a possible D match to TRBD1 (6 bases). The CDR3 has 14 amino acids. Germline CDR1 SGHTS, CDR2 YDEGEE. V lost 6 bases to trimming and J lost 8 bases, with 15 bases between them. The CDR3 region has the DNA TGTGCCAGCACCCAGGGGAATATAGATTCACCCCTCCACTTT. It is translated as CASTQGNIDSPLHF.

This rearrangement joins TRBV28 to TRBJ2-7, with D tentatively TRBD1 (6 bases). CDR3 length: 14 amino acids. Per germline, CDR1 MDHEN and CDR2 SYDVKM. Deletions cut 6 bases from V and 9 bases from J, with 21 bases between. The CDR3 DNA sequence: TGTGCCAGCAGGTTGAGGGGGACCCCTCGGGGGCAGTACTTC. It specifies CASRLRGTPRGQYF. The complete variable domain, with remaining parts taken from reference TRBV28 and TRBJ2-7, reads DVKVTQSSRYLVKRTGEKVFLECVQDMDHENMFWYRQDPGLGLRLIYFSYDVKMKEKGDIPEGYSVSREKKERFSLILESASTNQTSMYLCASRLRGTPRGQYFGPGTRLTVT.

V usage is TRBV4-1 and J usage is TRBJ2-5, with D possibly TRBD1 on 6 matching bases. Germline V gene lookup returns CDR1 MGHRA and CDR2 YSYEKL. V was shortened by 3 bases and J by 5 bases, with 19 bases between the two germline ends. This CDR3 has 16 residues. The CDR3 sequence is CASSQITGSLRETQYF. The CDR3 DNA is TGCGCCAGCAGCCAGATTACAGGGTCCCTAAGGGAGACCCAGTACTTC.

V is TRBV7-9 and J is TRBJ1-3; 7 bases align to TRBD1. Per germline, CDR1 SEHNR and CDR2 FQNEAQ (reference sequence). V gave up 6 bases and J gave up 1 base; unmatched junction bases: 6. The CDR3 spans 15 residues. CDR3 nucleotide sequence: TGTGCCAGCAGTTCTGACAGGGCTTCTGGAAACACCATATATTTT. Its protein product is CASSSDRASGNTIYF.

The gene calls are TRBV11-3 and TRBJ2-5; 9 positions match TRBD1. CDR1 and CDR2 (germline): SGHNT, YENEEA. The CDR3 is 16 amino acids. The V segment lost 5 bases and the J segment 5 bases; nucleotides outside the gene matches: 12. The chain's CDR3 is CASSRLGTGLWETQYF. DNA of the CDR3: TGTGCCAGCAGCCGCCTGGGGACAGGGTTGTGGGAGACCCAGTACTTC.

This clone appeared once. This sequence joins TRBV19 and TRBJ2-1; 12 bases agree with TRBD2. This CDR3 is 14 amino acids long. The ends lost 7 bases at V and 10 bases at J; junction bases unmatched: 8. Looked up from germline, CDR1 is LNHDA and CDR2 is SQIVND (reference sequence). Here the CDR3 DNA reads TGTGCCAGTACCCCGCTAGCGGGGGGGACGGAGCAGTTCTTC. Encoded protein: CASTPLAGGTEQFF.

The gene calls are TRBV19 and TRBJ2-7, with TRBD1 matching 7 bases. Germline loops: CDR1 LNHDA, CDR2 SQIVND (reference sequence). With V trimmed by 9 bases and J by 1 base, 9 bases remained unmatched. This CDR3 has 14 residues. DNA for the CDR3: TGTGCCAGCAAAACAGGGGTCTTTTCCTACGAGCAGTACTTC. Translated: CASKTGVFSYEQYF.

The chain combines TRBV7-9 with TRBJ1-4, with a weak D call TRBD1 (6 bases). V shed 5 bases and J shed 8 bases, with 12 bases lying between them. This CDR3 is built from 13 residues. From germline, CDR1 is SEHNR and CDR2 FQNEAQ (reference sequence). The CDR3 nucleotides read TGTGCCAGCAGCCCGGGAGGACAGGAAAAACTGTTTTTT. Translating gives CASSPGGQEKLFF. Based on the CDR3 plus reference TRBV7-9 and TRBJ1-4, the full variable domain is DTGVSQNPRHKITKRGQNVTFRCDPISEHNRLYWYRQTLGQGPEFLTYFQNEAQLEKSRLLSDRFSAERPKGSFSTLEIQRTEQGDSAMYLCASSPGGQEKLFFGSGTQLSVL.

V is TRBV11-3 and J is TRBJ2-3; 8 bases match TRBD2. V shed 4 bases, J shed 5 bases, and the junction held 14 bases outside the gene matches. In germline, CDR1 is SGHNT, CDR2 YENEEA. The length of the CDR3 is 17 residues. The CDR3 DNA reads TGTGCCAGCAGCTCCCGCTTGGGAGCGGGAGTTCAAGATACGCAGTATTTT. Its translation: CASSSRLGAGVQDTQYF.

This clone has just a few counts. The rearrangement joins TRBV28 to TRBJ1-5, with D possibly being TRBD1 (5 bases). CDR1 and CDR2 (germline): MDHEN, SYDVKM. V lost 4 bases and J 3 bases, leaving 13 bases between the germline ends. The CDR3 contains 15 residues. CDR3 protein: CASSWGTDYNQPQHF. The CDR3 DNA reads TGTGCCAGCAGTTGGGGGACGGACTACAATCAGCCCCAGCATTTT.

This chain connects TRBV2 to TRBJ1-2; D is possibly TRBD1 (5 bases). The CDR3 has 12 amino acids. Trimming took 7 bases from V and 4 from J, leaving 10 bases between them. Germline V gene data show CDR1 as SNHLY and CDR2 as FYNNEI. The CDR3 nucleotides read TGTGCCAGCACAACAGGAGGCTATGGCTACACCTTC. Protein: CASTTGGYGYTF.

The rearrangement links TRBV5-1 to TRBJ2-7; no firm D call. Per the germline V gene, CDR1 is SGHRS and CDR2 is YFSETQ. This CDR3 is built from 15 residues. Trimming took 4 bases from V and 3 from J, leaving 17 bases between them. CDR3 amino acids: CASSPPHTEYYEQYF. CDR3 DNA sequence: TGCGCCAGCAGCCCCCCCCACACCGAGTACTACGAGCAGTACTTC.

The chain recombines TRBV19 with TRBJ1-1; D ambiguous. Germline lookup yields CDR1 LNHDA and CDR2 SQIVND (reference sequence). V shed 3 bases and J shed 5 bases, with 10 bases lying between them. CDR3 size: 13 residues. The CDR3 coding sequence is TGTGCCAGTAGTATTAGCTGGGCGACTGAAGCTTTCTTT. This encodes CASSISWATEAFF.

V and J are TRBV27 and TRBJ1-5; D not certain. The V and J ends lost 5 bases and 2 bases respectively, with 16 bases between them. The CDR3 length is 16 residues. Germline-derived CDR1 and CDR2 are MNHEY and SMNVEV (reference sequence). CDR3 in DNA: TGTGCCAGCAGTCCGCGGTGGTTAGAGGGCAATCAGCCCCAGCATTTT. Its protein is CASSPRWLEGNQPQHF.

The chain combines TRBV5-1 with TRBJ1-1; D call uncertain. Trimming removed 4 bases at V and 1 base at J, with 8 bases between. Germline values: CDR1 SGHRS, CDR2 YFSETQ. The CDR3 spans 13 residues. CDR3 DNA: TGCGCCAGCAGCCGGGGTGAGAACACTGAAGCTTTCTTT. Translation gives CASSRGENTEAFF. Full variable domain (remainder filled in from reference TRBV5-1 and TRBJ1-1): KAGVTQTPRYLIKTRGQQVTLSCSPISGHRSVSWYQQTPGQGLQFLFEYFSETQRNKGNFPGRFSGRQFSNSRSEMNVSTLELGDSALYLCASSRGENTEAFFGQGTRLTVV.

V is TRBV7-9 and J is TRBJ1-2; 7 bases map to TRBD1. V shed 4 bases and J 2 bases; nucleotides not matched to a gene: 1. Germline-derived CDR1 and CDR2 are SEHNR and FQNEAQ (reference sequence). The CDR3 runs to 13 residues. CDR3: CASSSGQNYGYTF. DNA of the CDR3: TGTGCCAGCAGCTCGGGACAGAACTATGGCTACACCTTC.

The genes are TRBV6-5 and TRBJ1-2; 7 bases match TRBD1. The CDR3 extends over 15 amino acids. J was trimmed by 6 bases and V by 2 bases; bases with no gene match: 9. Germline V gene data show CDR1 as MNHEY and CDR2 as SVGAGI. The DNA for the CDR3 is TGTGCCAGCAGTTACGACAGGGAGGGGATTGATGGCTACACCTTC. It encodes CASSYDREGIDGYTF.

This clone was found once. The chain's CDR3 is CASSWTSGGVNEQFF. The CDR3 DNA reads TGCGCCAGCAGCTGGACTAGCGGGGGGGTTAATGAGCAGTTCTTC. The chain carries TRBV5-1 and TRBJ2-1; 15 positions match TRBD2. Losses at the gene ends were 3 bases for V and 7 bases for J; bases not matched to a gene: 2. Germline assignment: CDR1 SGHRS and CDR2 YFSETQ. This CDR3 has 15 residues.

The chain has TRBV7-3 and TRBJ1-5; D remains unclear. Trimming took off 6 bases at V and 4 bases at J, with 22 bases between the two ends. The CDR3 is 17 amino acids. Germline loops: CDR1 SGHTA, CDR2 FQGTGA. The CDR3 sequence: CASRISRDSKKNQPQHF. The CDR3, as DNA: TGTGCCAGCAGGATTTCCCGGGATTCCAAGAAAAATCAGCCCCAGCATTTT.

This sequence joins TRBV7-9 and TRBJ1-1; a weak D match, TRBD1 (6 bases). Germline V gene lookup returns CDR1 SEHNR and CDR2 FQNEAQ (reference sequence). V was pared by 6 bases and J by 4 bases, with 18 bases between. The CDR3 consists of 15 residues. The CDR3 reads CASRPHSQGTTEAFF. CDR3 sequence (DNA): TGTGCCAGCAGACCCCATTCCCAGGGGACCACTGAAGCTTTCTTT.

The CDR3: CARLTSDSYNEQFF. The DNA for the CDR3 is TGCGCCAGGCTGACTAGCGACTCCTACAATGAGCAGTTCTTC. The gene calls are TRBV10-2 and TRBJ2-1; 8 bases agree with TRBD2. This CDR3 is 14 amino acids long. Germline CDR1 reads WSHSY; CDR2 reads SAAADI. V shed 9 bases, J shed 0 bases, and the junction held 4 bases outside the gene matches.

The chain uses TRBV6-6 and TRBJ1-1; D unresolved. The CDR3 runs 13 residues. Germline V CDR1 and CDR2: MNHNY, SVGAGI (reference sequence). V was trimmed by 5 bases and J by 2 bases, leaving 9 bases between them. The CDR3 DNA follows: TGTGCCAGCAGTAACGGACCTAACACTGAAGCTTTCTTT. Translated, it gives CASSNGPNTEAFF.

The chain combines TRBV28 with TRBJ2-1; D uncertain. CDR3 size: 12 residues. V lost 3 bases and J lost 4, with 4 bases in between. CDR1 is MDHEN and CDR2 is SYDVKM in the germline V gene. The CDR3 bases are TGTGCCAGCAGTTTCAGTTACAATGAGCAGTTCTTC. It yields the protein CASSFSYNEQFF.

This sequence joins TRBV7-8 and TRBJ2-7; D is possibly TRBD1 (6 bases). The CDR3 is 17 residues long. Trimming removed 0 bases at V and 4 bases at J, with 19 bases between. Germline V gene data show CDR1 as SGHVS and CDR2 as FQNEAQ. The DNA for the CDR3 is TGTGCCAGCAGCTTAGCCTGGAGAACCGACAGGAGTTACGAGCAGTACTTC. Translation: CASSLAWRTDRSYEQYF.